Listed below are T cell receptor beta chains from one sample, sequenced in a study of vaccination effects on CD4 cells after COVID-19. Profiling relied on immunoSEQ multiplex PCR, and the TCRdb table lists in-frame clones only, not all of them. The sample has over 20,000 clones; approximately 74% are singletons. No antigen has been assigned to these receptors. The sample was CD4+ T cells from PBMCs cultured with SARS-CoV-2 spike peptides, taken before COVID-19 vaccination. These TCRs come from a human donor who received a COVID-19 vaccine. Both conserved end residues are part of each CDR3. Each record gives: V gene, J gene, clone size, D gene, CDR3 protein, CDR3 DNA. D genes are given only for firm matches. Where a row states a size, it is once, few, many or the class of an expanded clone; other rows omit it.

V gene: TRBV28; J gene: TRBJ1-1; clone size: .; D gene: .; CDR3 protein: CASSPPGGGNTEAFF; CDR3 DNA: TGTGCCAGCAGTCCGCCGGGTGGGGGGAACACTGAAGCTTTCTTT
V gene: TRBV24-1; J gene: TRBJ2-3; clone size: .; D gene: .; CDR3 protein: CATSDRGGSGTQYF; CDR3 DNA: TGTGCCACCAGTGACCGTGGGGGCAGCGGTACGCAGTATTTT
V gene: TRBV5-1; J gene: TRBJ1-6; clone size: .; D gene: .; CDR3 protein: CASSLAGRSPLHF; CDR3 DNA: TGCGCCAGCAGCTTGGCGGGTCGCTCACCCCTCCACTTT
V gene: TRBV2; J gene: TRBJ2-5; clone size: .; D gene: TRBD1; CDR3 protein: CASFRDRGLGETQYF; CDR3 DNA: TGTGCCAGCTTCCGGGACAGGGGGCTCGGGGAGACCCAGTACTTC
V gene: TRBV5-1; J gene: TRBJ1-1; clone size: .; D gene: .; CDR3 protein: CASSLALQGTEAFF; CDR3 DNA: TGCGCCAGCAGCCTCGCTTTACAGGGCACTGAAGCTTTCTTT
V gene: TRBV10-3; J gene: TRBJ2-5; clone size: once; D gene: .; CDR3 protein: CAIFVRRDSETQYF; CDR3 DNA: TGTGCCATCTTCGTCAGGCGGGACTCAGAGACCCAGTACTTC
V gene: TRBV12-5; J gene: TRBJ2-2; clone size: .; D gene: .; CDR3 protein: CASVMDPPSGELFF; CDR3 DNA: TGTGCTAGTGTCATGGACCCACCGAGTGGGGAGCTGTTTTTT
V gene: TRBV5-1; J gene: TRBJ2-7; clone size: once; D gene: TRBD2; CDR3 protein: CASRLGSGSRYEQYF; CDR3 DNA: TGCGCCAGCCGGTTGGGGAGCGGGAGTAGATACGAGCAGTACTTC
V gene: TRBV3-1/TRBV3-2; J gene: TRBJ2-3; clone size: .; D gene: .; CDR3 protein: CASSQVGGSTDTQYF; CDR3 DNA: TGTGCCAGCAGCCAAGTGGGGGGATCCACAGATACGCAGTATTTT
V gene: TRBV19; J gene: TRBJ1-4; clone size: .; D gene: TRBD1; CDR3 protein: CASSTAQGRGNEKLFF; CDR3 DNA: TGTGCCAGTAGTACAGCACAGGGGCGAGGTAATGAAAAACTGTTTTTT
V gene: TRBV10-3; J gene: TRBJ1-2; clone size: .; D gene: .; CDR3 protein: CAISESTTGSGYTF; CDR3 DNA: TGTGCCATCAGTGAGTCCACAACAGGGAGTGGCTACACCTTC
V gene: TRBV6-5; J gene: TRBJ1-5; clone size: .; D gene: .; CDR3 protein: CASSYMANQPQHF; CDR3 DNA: TGTGCCAGCAGTTACATGGCCAATCAGCCCCAGCATTTT
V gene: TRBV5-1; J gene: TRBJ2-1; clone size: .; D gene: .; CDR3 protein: CASSPFYSSYNEQFF; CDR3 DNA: TGCGCCAGCAGCCCCTTCTACAGCTCCTACAATGAGCAGTTCTTC
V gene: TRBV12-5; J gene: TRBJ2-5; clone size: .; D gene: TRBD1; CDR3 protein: CASGLVRAGTGAGETQYF; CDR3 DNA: TGTGCTAGTGGTTTGGTACGGGCCGGGACAGGGGCAGGAGAGACCCAGTACTTC
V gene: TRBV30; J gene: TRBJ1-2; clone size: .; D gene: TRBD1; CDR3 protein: CAWSVPGTAKPFYGYTF; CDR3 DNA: TGTGCCTGGAGTGTCCCAGGGACAGCCAAACCCTTCTATGGCTACACCTTC
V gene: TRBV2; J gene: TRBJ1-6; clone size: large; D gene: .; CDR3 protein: CASSEQKGSGSPLHF; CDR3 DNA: TGTGCCAGCAGTGAACAGAAAGGGAGTGGGTCACCCCTCCACTTT
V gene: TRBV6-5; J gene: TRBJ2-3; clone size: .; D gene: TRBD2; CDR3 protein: CASRIAGGRTDTQYF; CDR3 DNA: TGTGCCAGCAGAATAGCGGGGGGTCGCACAGATACGCAGTATTTT
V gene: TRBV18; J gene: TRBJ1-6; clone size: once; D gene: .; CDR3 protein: CASSPLPQRDSPLHF; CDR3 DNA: TGTGCCAGCTCACCATTGCCGCAGCGGGATTCACCCCTCCACTTT
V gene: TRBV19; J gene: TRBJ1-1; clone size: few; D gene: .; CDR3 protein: CASSPRLPEAFF; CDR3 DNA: TGTGCCAGTAGTCCGCGGCTACCTGAAGCTTTCTTT
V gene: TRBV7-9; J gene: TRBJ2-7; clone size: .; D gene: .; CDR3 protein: CASSLGLGNYEQYF; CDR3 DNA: TGTGCCAGCAGCTTAGGTCTCGGGAACTACGAGCAGTACTTC
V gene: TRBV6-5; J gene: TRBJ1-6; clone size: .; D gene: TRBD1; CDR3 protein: CASSPRQGGSPLHF; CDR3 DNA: TGTGCCAGCAGCCCAAGACAGGGTGGCTCACCCCTCCACTTT
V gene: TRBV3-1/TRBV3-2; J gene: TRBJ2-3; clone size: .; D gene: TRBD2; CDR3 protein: CASSQVGLATDTQYF; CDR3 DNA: TGTGCCAGCAGCCAAGTGGGACTAGCCACAGATACGCAGTATTTT
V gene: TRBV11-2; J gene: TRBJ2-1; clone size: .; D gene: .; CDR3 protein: CASSSGHSSGQFF; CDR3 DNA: TGTGCCAGCAGCTCTGGGCATTCCTCGGGGCAGTTCTTC
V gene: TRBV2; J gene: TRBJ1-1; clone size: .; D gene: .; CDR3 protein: CASGGGNTEAFF; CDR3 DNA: TGTGCCAGCGGAGGGGGGAACACTGAAGCTTTCTTT
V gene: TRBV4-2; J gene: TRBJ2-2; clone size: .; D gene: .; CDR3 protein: CASSQEGSGTGELFF; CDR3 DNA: TGTGCCAGCAGCCAAGAGGGCTCGGGCACCGGGGAGCTGTTTTTT
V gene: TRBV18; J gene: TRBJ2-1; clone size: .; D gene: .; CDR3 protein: CASSPNPSHNEQFF; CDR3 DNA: TGTGCCAGCTCGCCGAATCCATCCCACAATGAGCAGTTCTTC
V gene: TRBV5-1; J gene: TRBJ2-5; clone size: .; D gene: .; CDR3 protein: CASSGGTEGETQYF; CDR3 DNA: TGCGCCAGCAGCGGGGGGACAGAGGGAGAGACCCAGTACTTC
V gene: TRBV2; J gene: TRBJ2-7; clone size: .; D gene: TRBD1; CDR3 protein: CASRPRTGSSYEQYF; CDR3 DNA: TGTGCCAGCAGGCCCCGGACAGGTAGCTCCTACGAGCAGTACTTC
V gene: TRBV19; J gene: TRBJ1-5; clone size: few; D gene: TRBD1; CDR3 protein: CASSQGQGGQPQHF; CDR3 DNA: TGTGCCAGTAGCCAGGGACAGGGGGGTCAGCCCCAGCATTTT
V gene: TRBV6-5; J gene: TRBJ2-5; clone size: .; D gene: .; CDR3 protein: CASSRAGNQETQYF; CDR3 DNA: TGTGCCAGCAGCCGAGCAGGGAACCAAGAGACCCAGTACTTC
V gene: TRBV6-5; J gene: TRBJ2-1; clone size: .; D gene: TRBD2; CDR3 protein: CASRLGGGGQFF; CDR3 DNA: TGTGCCAGCAGGCTCGGGGGGGGAGGGCAGTTCTTC
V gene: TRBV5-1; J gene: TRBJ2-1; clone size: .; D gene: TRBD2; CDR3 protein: CASRTSGENNEQFF; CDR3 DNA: TGCGCCAGCCGGACTAGCGGGGAGAACAATGAGCAGTTCTTC
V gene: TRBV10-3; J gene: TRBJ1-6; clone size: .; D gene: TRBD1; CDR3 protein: CAISELTGSNSPLHF; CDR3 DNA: TGTGCCATCAGTGAGTTGACAGGGAGTAATTCACCCCTCCACTTT
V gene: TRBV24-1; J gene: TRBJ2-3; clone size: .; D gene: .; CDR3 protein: CATSDALARTDTQYF; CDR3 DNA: TGTGCCACCAGTGACGCGCTAGCCCGCACAGATACGCAGTATTTT
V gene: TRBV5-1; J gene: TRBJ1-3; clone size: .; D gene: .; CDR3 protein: CASSSQGPISGNTIYF; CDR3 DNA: TGCGCCAGCAGCTCTCAGGGACCTATCTCTGGAAACACCATATATTTT
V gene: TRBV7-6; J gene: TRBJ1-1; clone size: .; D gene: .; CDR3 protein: CASGSRRNTEAFF; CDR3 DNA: TGTGCCAGTGGGTCGAGAAGGAACACTGAAGCTTTCTTT
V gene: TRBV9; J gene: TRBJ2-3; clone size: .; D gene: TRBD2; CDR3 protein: CASSVATSGAGDTQYF; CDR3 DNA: TGTGCCAGCAGCGTAGCTACTAGCGGGGCTGGAGATACGCAGTATTTT
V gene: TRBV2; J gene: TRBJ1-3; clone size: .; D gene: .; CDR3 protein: CASSEAEGNTIYF; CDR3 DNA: TGTGCCAGCAGTGAAGCAGAAGGAAACACCATATATTTT
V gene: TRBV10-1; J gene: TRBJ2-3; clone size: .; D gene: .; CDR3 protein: CASSETLTSTDTQYF; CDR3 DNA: TGCGCCAGCAGTGAGACCCTGACCAGCACAGATACGCAGTATTTT
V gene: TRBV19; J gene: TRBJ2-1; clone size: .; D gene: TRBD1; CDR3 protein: CASTIGEYRGSYNEQFF; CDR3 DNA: TGTGCCAGTACCATTGGAGAATACAGGGGTTCCTACAATGAGCAGTTCTTC
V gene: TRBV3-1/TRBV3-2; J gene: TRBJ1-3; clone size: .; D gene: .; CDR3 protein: CASSQGGKVVNTIYF; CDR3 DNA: TGTGCCAGCAGCCAAGGGGGAAAAGTTGTCAACACCATATATTTT
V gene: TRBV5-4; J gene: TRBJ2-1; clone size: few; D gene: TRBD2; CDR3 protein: CASSLGRAGAGIGEQFF; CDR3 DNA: TGTGCCAGCAGCTTGGGACGAGCGGGAGCAGGTATTGGTGAGCAGTTCTTC
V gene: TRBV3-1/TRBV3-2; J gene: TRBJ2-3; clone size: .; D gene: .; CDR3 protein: CASSQEGGYTDTQYF; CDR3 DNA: TGTGCCAGCAGCCAAGAAGGAGGGTACACAGATACGCAGTATTTT
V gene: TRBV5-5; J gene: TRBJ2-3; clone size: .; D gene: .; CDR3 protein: CASSQLDRDTQYF; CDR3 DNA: TGTGCCAGCAGCCAACTAGACAGGGATACGCAGTATTTT
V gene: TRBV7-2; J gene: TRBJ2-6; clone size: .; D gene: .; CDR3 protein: CASSFASTGANVLTF; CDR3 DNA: TGTGCCAGCAGCTTTGCTTCTACTGGGGCCAACGTCCTGACTTTC
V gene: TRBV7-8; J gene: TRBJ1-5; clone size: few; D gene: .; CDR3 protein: CASSRGEGIGNQPQHF; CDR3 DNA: TGTGCCAGCAGCCGAGGCGAGGGAATCGGCAATCAGCCCCAGCATTTT
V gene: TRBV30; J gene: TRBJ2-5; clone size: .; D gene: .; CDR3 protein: CAWSGVEETQYF; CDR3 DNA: TGTGCCTGGAGTGGGGTTGAGGAGACCCAGTACTTC
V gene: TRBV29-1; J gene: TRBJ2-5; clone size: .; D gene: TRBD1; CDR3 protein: CSVLGDRGETQYF; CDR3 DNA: TGCAGCGTTCTGGGGGACAGGGGAGAGACCCAGTACTTC
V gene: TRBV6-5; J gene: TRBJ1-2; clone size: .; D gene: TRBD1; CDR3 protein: CASSSPGQGVYGYTF; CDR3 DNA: TGTGCCAGCAGTTCACCGGGACAGGGGGTCTATGGCTACACCTTC
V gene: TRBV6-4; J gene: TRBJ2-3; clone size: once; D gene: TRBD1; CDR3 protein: CASSGTGGAADTQYF; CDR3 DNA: TGTGCCAGCAGTGGGACAGGGGGCGCCGCAGATACGCAGTATTTT
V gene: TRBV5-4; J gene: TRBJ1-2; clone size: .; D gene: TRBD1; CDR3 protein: CASSQTGTGTYYGYTF; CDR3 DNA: TGTGCCAGCAGCCAGACCGGGACAGGGACCTACTATGGCTACACCTTC
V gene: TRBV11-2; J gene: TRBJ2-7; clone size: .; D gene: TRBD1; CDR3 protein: CASSLTTGDRAYEQYF; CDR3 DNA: TGTGCCAGCAGCTTAACAACGGGGGACAGGGCCTACGAGCAGTACTTC
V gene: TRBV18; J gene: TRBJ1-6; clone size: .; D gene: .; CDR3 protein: CASSPPGFPPLHF; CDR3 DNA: TGTGCCAGCTCACCACCGGGTTTTCCACCCCTCCACTTT
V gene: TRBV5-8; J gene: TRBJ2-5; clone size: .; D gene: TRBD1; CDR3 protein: CASSLGDRAQETQYF; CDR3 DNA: TGTGCCAGCAGCTTAGGTGACAGGGCCCAAGAGACCCAGTACTTC
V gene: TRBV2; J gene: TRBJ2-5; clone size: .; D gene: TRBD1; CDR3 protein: CASSETGWETQYF; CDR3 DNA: TGTGCCAGCAGTGAGACAGGGTGGGAGACCCAGTACTTC
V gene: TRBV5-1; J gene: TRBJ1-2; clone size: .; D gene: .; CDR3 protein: CASSLWQGNGYGYTF; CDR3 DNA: TGCGCCAGCAGCTTGTGGCAGGGTAACGGCTATGGCTACACCTTC